This T cell receptor (beta chain) was profiled in a study of cytomegalovirus exposure and HLA in healthy donors. V was cut by 0 bases and J by 7 bases, with 18 bases left in between. The CDR3 contains 16 residues. From germline, CDR1 is KGHSH and CDR2 LQKENI. 60 Vbeta and 13 Jbeta primers were used in PCR. The method was immunoSEQ multiplex PCR; TCRdb's version includes in-frame clones alone and lacks a portion of them. Its table lists fewer than 100,000 clones. The chain links TRBV18 to TRBJ1-2; TRBD1 might be the D (6 bases). Source material: PBMCs. This sequence was found in a man aged 50 or older in good health and CMV-seronegative. CDR3 sequence (DNA): TGTGCCAGCTCACCACCGGGGACAAGGTCTCTCGGTGGCTACACCTTC. Translation gives CASSPPGTRSLGGYTF. Combining the CDR3 with reference TRBV18 and TRBJ1-2 gives the whole variable domain NAGVMQNPRHLVRRRGQEARLRCSPMKGHSHVYWYRQLPEEGLKFMVYLQKENIIDESGMPKERFSAEFPKEGPSILRIQQVVRGDSAAYFCASSPPGTRSLGGYTFGSGTRLTVV.